This entry is about one T cell receptor (beta chain). Its antigen remains undetermined. The record originates from a study of cytomegalovirus exposure and HLA in healthy donors (dated by TCRdb to 2015 to 2018). About the full investigation: An earlier analysis of around 600 of the donors reported roughly 300 Gb of sequence data and more than 90 million unique TCR beta sequences from roughly 200 million T cells. An early release that covered about 640 HLA-typed donors contained around 300 gigabases of sequencing data and about 84 million unique TCR sequences. Of the approximately 400 genotyped donors, about 80% fell in the genetic ancestry cluster associated with self-reported Caucasian donors. The study was designed to test whether signatures of past pathogen exposure could be identified by cataloging public T cell receptors. The T cell repertoires of some 700 subjects were profiled by immunosequencing and related to cytomegalovirus serostatus. Along with the approximately 600-subject first cohort, a separate validation cohort of 120 different subjects was used. To predict cytomegalovirus infection status, the study combined high-throughput TCR immunosequencing, statistical association of individual TCRs with disease status, and machine learning. A later analysis re-analyzed previously published TCR beta repertoires from hundreds of donors and added high-resolution HLA genotyping to study TCR occurrence patterns. The later analysis used no new phenotypic data to find candidate immune exposures, relying instead on TCR beta sequences and their occurrence across donors. To decide whether each TCR beta V gene segment behaved as functional or pseudogenic, an earlier analysis of several hundred of the donors relied on high-throughput TCR beta sequencing. Donor age, sex, ethnicity and CMV serostatus were compiled together with the repertoire data. A later genetic analysis took genome-wide SNP genotypes for about three fifths of the 666 donors and used that subset as a discovery cohort. Every discovery cohort repertoire had been produced on one sequencing platform. HLA typing included class I and class II loci at four-digit resolution. Typing coverage differed by locus: A, B, C, DRB1 and DQB1 were typed in roughly 620-630 donors, DQA1 in roughly 500, DPA1 in 600 to 610, and DPB1 in about 450. Roughly 5 DR-DQ haplotypes were treated as single units for association and clustering because of strong linkage in the cohort. Among approximately 370 genotyped donors of the cohort, an average of roughly 230,000 unique TCR beta nucleotide sequences was sequenced per donor, of which about 20% were non-productive.

Germline trimming: 1 base from V, 4 bases from J; junction bases outside gene matches: 3. Its CDR3 holds 14 amino acids, cysteine through phenylalanine. Here the CDR3 DNA is all that survives: 42 bases in frame from base 1. Sequences SGHTA (CDR1) and FQGNSA (CDR2) are obtained from the germline V gene. Receptor amplification or capture employed the immunoSEQ multiplex PCR assay. For the multiplex PCR, a mixture combining 60 forward primers for TCR Vbeta segments and 13 reverse primers for TCR Jbeta segments was used. A multiplex PCR assay on genomic DNA amplified the CDR3 region of rearranged TCR beta genes. The Illumina HiSeq System was used to sequence the amplified TCR beta libraries as 87-base-pair reads. The authors' pipeline ran thus. In a later analysis, 77 million or so unique TCR beta chains were counted across the approximately 620 repertoires, and about 10 million of these chains were shared by at least two donors. To remove PCR and sequencing errors, raw reads were error-corrected and collapsed into unique sequences using a nearest-neighbor algorithm that merged closely related sequences. To assign V, D and J gene segments, CDR3 sequences were aligned to IMGT reference sequences. Each retained sequence needed at least a six-nucleotide match to both a V gene segment and a J gene segment. Rearrangements were called productive when the CDR3 lacked stop codons and stayed in frame with V and J; all others were non-productive. Following IMGT convention, CDR3 was defined as the stretch from the second conserved V-encoded cysteine up to the conserved J-encoded phenylalanine. In an earlier analysis of more than 550 of the donors, sequences lacking an unambiguous match to a single V gene segment were excluded. An earlier analysis of a few hundred of the donors called V segments functional above 56.7% productive rearrangements and segregating when the between-donor standard deviation exceeded 5%. A statistical classification framework was developed to diagnose cytomegalovirus status using the catalog of TCR beta chain sequences. In a later analysis, TCR nucleotide sequences were compared against IMGT/GENE-DB human TR gene sequences so that V and J genes could be assigned. Using the TCRdist pipeline, a later analysis assigned CDR3 sequences along with most-parsimonious VDJ recombination scenarios. In a later analysis, every TCR beta chain was defined by the combination of its CDR3 amino acid sequence and its V-gene family, and reads without a unique V-gene family were dropped. In a later analysis, 500 to 650 highly shared, low-generation-probability nucleotide sequences were removed to address suspected cross-contamination and a sequencing artifact. A later analysis calculated a clonal expansion index for each public chain from normalized within-repertoire ranks of inferred template counts. A later analysis computed generation probabilities with a VDJ recombination model fitted to out-of-frame rearrangements, and checked the results against IGoR. Hypergeometric tests were used in a later analysis to score TCR-TCR, TCR-HLA and TCR-CMV co-occurrence, with a repertoire-size bias correction applied to the TCR pairs. False discovery rates were estimated in a later analysis by permuting HLA or CMV assignments 20 times. In a later analysis, co-occurring TCRs were grouped with DBSCAN, and TCRdist sequence similarity was added when clustering was performed within HLA-allele-positive subsets. Co-occurrence clustering excluded repertoires with fewer than 30,000 or more than 120,000 public chains, plus five with anomalous nucleotide sharing. TCRdb limited this immuneACCESS table to in-frame rearrangements with V and J called. A share of clones is missing; checked studies link under half to unresolved V genes, and the rest is unexplained. Clonal size and the V and J genes are those of that table, whereas D and trimming came from the DNA. The table held for this sample gives roughly 39,000 clones. The ten largest clones add up to about 1.2% of the sample.

In total, roughly 670 healthy bone marrow donors made up the cohort. Cohort members were all nominally healthy when sampled, although unrecorded immune exposures were likely present. The donor tested CMV seronegative, placing the donor among the 350 or so seronegative members of the cohort. A peripheral blood sample was collected from each donor, and TCR beta sequencing was performed on peripheral blood mononuclear cells. Genomic DNA was extracted from the blood cell samples with the Qiagen DNeasy Blood Extraction Kit. General study outcomes and caveats: The 87-base-pair reads could not distinguish some IMGT-functional V segments, including TRBV6-2 and TRBV6-3, so those segments were excluded. Sequencing depth was assumed to be roughly uniform across donors in the presence/absence analyses, though that assumption may not hold. A few of the identified cytomegalovirus-associated TCR beta chains were confirmed in vitro to be specific for cytomegalovirus antigens. Because HLA typing was missing for some donors at each locus, association tests included only the typed subset. According to a later analysis, most CMV-associated TCR beta chains appeared to be HLA-restricted, and the HLA associations seemed to be driven largely by CMV exposure. In a later analysis, several top co-occurrence clusters were reported to appear linked to parvovirus B19, influenza, CMV and Epstein-Barr virus. Correlated functional status among segregating V segments might be attributable to linkage disequilibrium, but an unknown experimental factor could not be ruled out. Broadly in line with IMGT annotations, most TCR beta V segments showed up in productive rearrangements about 87% or about 30% of the time in an earlier analysis of about 500 of the donors. This cohort had only TCR beta chains sequenced, and the lack of alpha or paired-chain data limited which features could be detected. CMV serostatus was the only immune exposure information available for the cohort. The classifier was reported to diagnose cytomegalovirus status with high specificity and sensitivity in both the original cohort and the validation cohort. In a later analysis, HLA-associated TCR beta chains showed more clonal expansion and lower generation probabilities than non-associated chains that were equally common. In the study, 150 to 200 TCR beta chains were listed as associated with cytomegalovirus. Most TCR sequences were seen in very few donors, while some public TCRs were found in many individuals. A later analysis found that TCR association rates varied across HLA loci, with DRB1 alleles showing the most associated TCRs and HLA-C alleles the fewest. The earlier analysis of almost 600 of the donors excluded some 15 rarely observed V segments, including chromosome 9 orphons, because counts were too low. A further reported finding was that TCR beta sequences accurately predicted the HLA-A and HLA-B alleles for most subjects in the first cohort. According to a later genetic analysis, donors in an Asian-associated ancestry cluster had fewer N-insertions in productive TCRs than the roughly 700-donor mean. V-gene and J-gene trimming of TCR beta chains was associated with a missense DCLRE1C variant in a later genetic analysis, and the association was replicated in an independent cohort. In a later analysis, over 15,000 TCR beta sequences were associated with specific HLA alleles at a false discovery rate of 0.05. When HLA alleles, especially DR and DQ, strongly co-occurred, TCR associations were difficult to assign to individual alleles. It was suggested by the authors that the approach could potentially be generalized to other disease states and immunological phenotypes. The sequencing pipeline was judged likely to have produced a cluster of highly shared sequence variants as a technical artifact.

The chain couples TRBV7-2 to TRBJ2-5; the central 7 bases match TRBD1. This receptor was obtained from a man younger than 40 in good health and CMV-seronegative. Specimen: PBMCs. Here the CDR3 is given as CASSLGRQGETQYF. The sequenced DNA is TGTGCCAGCAGCTTAGGGAGACAGGGAGAGACCCAGTACTTC.